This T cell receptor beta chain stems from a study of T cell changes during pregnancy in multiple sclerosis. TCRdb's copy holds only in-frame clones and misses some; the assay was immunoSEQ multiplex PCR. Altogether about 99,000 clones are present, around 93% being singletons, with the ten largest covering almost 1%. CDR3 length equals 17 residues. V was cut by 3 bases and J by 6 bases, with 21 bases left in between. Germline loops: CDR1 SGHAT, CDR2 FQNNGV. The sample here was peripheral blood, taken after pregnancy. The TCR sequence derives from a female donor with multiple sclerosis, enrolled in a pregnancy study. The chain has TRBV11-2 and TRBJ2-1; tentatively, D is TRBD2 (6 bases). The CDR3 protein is CASSLGEAWRGGNEQFF. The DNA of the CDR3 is TGTGCCAGCAGCTTGGGGGAGGCGTGGAGGGGTGGCAATGAGCAGTTCTTC.